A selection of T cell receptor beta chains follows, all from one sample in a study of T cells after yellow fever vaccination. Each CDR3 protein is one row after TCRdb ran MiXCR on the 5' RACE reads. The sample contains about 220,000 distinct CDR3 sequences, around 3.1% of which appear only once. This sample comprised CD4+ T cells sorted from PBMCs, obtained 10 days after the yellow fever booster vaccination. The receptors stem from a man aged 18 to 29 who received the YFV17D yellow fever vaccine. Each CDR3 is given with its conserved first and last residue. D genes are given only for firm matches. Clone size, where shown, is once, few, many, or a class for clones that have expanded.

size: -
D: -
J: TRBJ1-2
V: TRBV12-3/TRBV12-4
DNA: TGTGCCAGCAGCCCACAAGGGGGTGCGGGATATGGCTACACCTTC
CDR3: CASSPQGGAGYGYTF

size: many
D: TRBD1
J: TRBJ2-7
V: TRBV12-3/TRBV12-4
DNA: TGTGCCAGCAGTTTAGCCCCGGGACAGGGACCTCTCTACGAGCAGTACTTC
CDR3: CASSLAPGQGPLYEQYF

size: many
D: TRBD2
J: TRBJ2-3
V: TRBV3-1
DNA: TGTGCCAGCGCCAAGGTACGGGGGGGAAGCACAGATACGCAGTATTTT
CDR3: CASAKVRGGSTDTQYF

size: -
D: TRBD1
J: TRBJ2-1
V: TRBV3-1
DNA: TGTGCCAGCAGCCAAGTGGGAAAACCCGGACAGGATGAGCAGTTCTTC
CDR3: CASSQVGKPGQDEQFF

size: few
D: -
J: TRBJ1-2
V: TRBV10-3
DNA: TGTGCCATCAGTGAGTTCAGGCAGACTAACTATGGCTACACCTTC
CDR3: CAISEFRQTNYGYTF

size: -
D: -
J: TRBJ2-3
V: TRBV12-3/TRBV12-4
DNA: TGTGCCAGCAGTCAAAACTCACCAGATACGCAGTATTTT
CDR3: CASSQNSPDTQYF

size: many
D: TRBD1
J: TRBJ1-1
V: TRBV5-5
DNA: TGTGCCAGCAGCCAGGTGACAGGGTCGGACACTGAAGCTTTCTTT
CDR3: CASSQVTGSDTEAFF

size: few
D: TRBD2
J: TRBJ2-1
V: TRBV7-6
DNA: TGTGCCAGCAGCTTAGGGGGGACTACCGAGTTAGGTGAGCAGTTCTTC
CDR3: CASSLGGTTELGEQFF

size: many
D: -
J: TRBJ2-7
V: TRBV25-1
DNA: TGTGCCACCGCCCCGAGGGGGAGCGGATACGAGCAGTACTTC
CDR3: CATAPRGSGYEQYF

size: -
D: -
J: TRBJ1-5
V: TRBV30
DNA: TGTGCCTGGAGTGTACAGGGAGGTCAGCCCCAGCATTTT
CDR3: CAWSVQGGQPQHF

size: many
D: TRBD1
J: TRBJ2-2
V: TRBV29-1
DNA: TGCAGCGCTGGACAGGGGGCCGGGGAGCTGTTTTTT
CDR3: CSAGQGAGELFF

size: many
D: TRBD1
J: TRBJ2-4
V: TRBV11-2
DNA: TGTGCCAGCAGCTCTGACAGGGGAACTGGCATTCAGTACTTC
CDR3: CASSSDRGTGIQYF

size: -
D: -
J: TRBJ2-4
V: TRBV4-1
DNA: TGCGCCAGCAGCCAAGGGGCCAAAAACCTTCAGTACTTC
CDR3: CASSQGAKNLQYF

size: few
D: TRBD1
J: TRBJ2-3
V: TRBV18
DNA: TGTGCCAGCTTCACCGGGACAGGGTCGACAGATACGCAGTATTTT
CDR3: CASFTGTGSTDTQYF

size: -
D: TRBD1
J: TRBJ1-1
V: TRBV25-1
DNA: TGTGCCAGCAGTGAATTACAGGGGGCGCGTGTTGAAGCTTTCTTT
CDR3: CASSELQGARVEAFF

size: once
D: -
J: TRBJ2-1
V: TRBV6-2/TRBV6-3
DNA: TGTGCCAGCTGGGCACTAGAGGGGGATGAGCAGTTCTTC
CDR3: CASWALEGDEQFF

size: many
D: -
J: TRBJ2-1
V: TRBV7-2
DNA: TGTGCCAGCAGCTTGAATGACGGCTCCTACAATGAGCAGTTCTTC
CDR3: CASSLNDGSYNEQFF

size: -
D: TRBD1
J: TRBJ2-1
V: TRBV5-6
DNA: TGTGCCAGCAGCTTCCGGGACAGGGACGACAATGAGCAGTTCTTC
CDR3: CASSFRDRDDNEQFF

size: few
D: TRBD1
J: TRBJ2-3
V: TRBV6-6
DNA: TGTGCCAGCAGTCCCAGACAGGGTCGGGATACGCAGTATTTT
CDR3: CASSPRQGRDTQYF

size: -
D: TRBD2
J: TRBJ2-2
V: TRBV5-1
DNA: TGCGCCAGCAGCTTGCCCCTAGCGGGGGACTTCGGGGAGCTGTTTTTT
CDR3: CASSLPLAGDFGELFF

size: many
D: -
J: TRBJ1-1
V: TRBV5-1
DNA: TGCGCCAGCAGCCGAGGACCGCGGAACACTGAAGCTTTCTTT
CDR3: CASSRGPRNTEAFF

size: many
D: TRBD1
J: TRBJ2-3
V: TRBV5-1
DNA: TGCGCCAGCAGCTTGGCCGTGACAGGGGGCACAGATACGCAGTATTTT
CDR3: CASSLAVTGGTDTQYF

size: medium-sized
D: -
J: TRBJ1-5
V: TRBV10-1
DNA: TGCGCCAGCAATTCGAGGCCCCCCGAAGGCAATCAGCCCCAGCATTTT
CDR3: CASNSRPPEGNQPQHF

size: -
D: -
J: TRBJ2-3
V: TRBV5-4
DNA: TGTGCCAGCAGCGGGGGGCTAGCGATGGATACGCAGTATTTT
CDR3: CASSGGLAMDTQYF

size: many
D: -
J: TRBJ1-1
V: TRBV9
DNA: TGTGCCAGCAGCGTAGCGGGGGCAGGGGAAGCTTTCTTT
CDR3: CASSVAGAGEAFF

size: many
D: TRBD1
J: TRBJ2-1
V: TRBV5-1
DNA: TGCGCCAGCGGGTCAGGGGGAAACAATGAGCAGTTCTTC
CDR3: CASGSGGNNEQFF

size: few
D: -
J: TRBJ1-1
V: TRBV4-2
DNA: TGTGCCAGCAGCCGGGGGACAATTCTGAACACTGAAGCTTTCTTT
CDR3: CASSRGTILNTEAFF

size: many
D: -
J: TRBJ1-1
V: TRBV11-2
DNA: TGTGCCAGCAGCTTAGATCCGGGAACTGAAGCTTTCTTT
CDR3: CASSLDPGTEAFF

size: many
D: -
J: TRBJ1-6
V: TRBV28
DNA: TGTGCCAGCGCTCGCCAGGGCCGATCACCCCTCCACTTT
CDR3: CASARQGRSPLHF

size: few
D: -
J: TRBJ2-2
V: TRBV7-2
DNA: TGTGCCAGCAGCTTAGGCCTGGGGCCTAAGAACACCGGGGAGCTGTTTTTT
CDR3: CASSLGLGPKNTGELFF

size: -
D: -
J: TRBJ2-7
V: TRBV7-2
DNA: TGTGCCAGCAGCAAACAGGGTCGGGAGCAGTACTTC
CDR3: CASSKQGREQYF

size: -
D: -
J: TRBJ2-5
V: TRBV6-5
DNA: TGTGCCAGCAGTTACACGATAAAAGAGACCCAGTACTTC
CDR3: CASSYTIKETQYF

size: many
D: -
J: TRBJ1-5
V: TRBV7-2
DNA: TGTGCCAGCAGCCGTCAGAACACCGATCAGCCCCAGCATTTT
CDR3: CASSRQNTDQPQHF

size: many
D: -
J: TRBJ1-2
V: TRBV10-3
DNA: TGTGCCACCAGCCGTGAGATGGGGACCGATGGCTACACCTTC
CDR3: CATSREMGTDGYTF

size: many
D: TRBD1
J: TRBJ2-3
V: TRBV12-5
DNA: TGTGCTAGTGCCAAGGACAGGGGGCTCCGCACAGATACGCAGTATTTT
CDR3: CASAKDRGLRTDTQYF

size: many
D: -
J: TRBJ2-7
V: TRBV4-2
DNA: TGTGCCAGCAGCCAAGAAGTTGCAGGGGTCCACGAGCAGTACTTC
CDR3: CASSQEVAGVHEQYF

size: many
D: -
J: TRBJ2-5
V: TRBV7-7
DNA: TGTGCTAGCAGCTTAGCTTACACGTACCAAGAGACCCAGTACTTC
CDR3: CASSLAYTYQETQYF

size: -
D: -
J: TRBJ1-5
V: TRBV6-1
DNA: TGTGCCAGCAGTGAAGCGTTGCAGGGTGGTTGGGCCCAGCATTTT
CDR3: CASSEALQGGWAQHF

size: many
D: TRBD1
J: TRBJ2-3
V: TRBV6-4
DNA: TGTGCCAGCAGTGACTCACAGGGGTCAACAGATACGCAGTATTTT
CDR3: CASSDSQGSTDTQYF

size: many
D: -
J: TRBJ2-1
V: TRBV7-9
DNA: TGTGCCAGCAGCCCCCCAAGTGTGGGCGATGAGCAGTTCTTC
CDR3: CASSPPSVGDEQFF

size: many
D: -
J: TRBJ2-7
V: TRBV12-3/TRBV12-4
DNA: TGTGCCAGCAGTTCGTATAACGGAGATAACGAGCAGTACTTC
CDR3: CASSSYNGDNEQYF

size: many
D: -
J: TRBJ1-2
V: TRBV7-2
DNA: TGTGCCAGCAGTTTAAGCCGGACCTCCCCGGCCGGGGGCTATGGCTACACCTTC
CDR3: CASSLSRTSPAGGYGYTF

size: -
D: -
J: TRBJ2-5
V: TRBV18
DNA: TGTGCCAGCTCACTGCTTTCGGGGAGCGAGACCCAGTACTTC
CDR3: CASSLLSGSETQYF

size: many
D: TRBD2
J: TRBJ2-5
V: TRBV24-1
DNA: TGTGCCACCAGTCCTAGCGGGGTAGAGACCCAGTACTTC
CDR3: CATSPSGVETQYF

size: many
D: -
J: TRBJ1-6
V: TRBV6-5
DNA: TGTGCCAGCAGTTACTCGTCCACAGGGAATTCACCCCTCCACTTT
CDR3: CASSYSSTGNSPLHF